This TCR beta chain was obtained from a study of cytomegalovirus exposure and HLA in healthy donors. About the study: In terms of ancestry, the Caucasian-associated cluster contained roughly four fifths of the approximately 420 genotyped donors.

Overall study results and limits: In a later analysis, CMV-associated beta chains were mostly HLA-associated, it appeared. One variant, a missense change in DCLRE1C, was linked in a later analysis to TCR beta V- and J-gene trimming. The number of N-insertions in an Asian-associated ancestry cluster was reportedly below the 666-donor mean in a later analysis.

This PCR relied on a set of 60 Vbeta primers and 13 Jbeta primers. Using immunoSEQ multiplex PCR, the repertoire was profiled, and TCRdb retains in-frame clones only, with some absent. The sample comprises 220,000 or so clones, approximately 82% of which are singletons, and approximately 3.8% rests with the top ten. To note about this clone: Its cognate antigen is unknown.

The CDR3 covers 17 residues. Trimming took 10 bases from V and 4 from J; bases not matched to a gene: 18. Per the germline V gene, CDR1 is MNHEY and CDR2 is SMNVEV (reference sequence). The V call is TRBV27, the J call TRBJ2-7; 11 positions match TRBD2. The clonotype originates from a male donor in good health and CMV-seronegative. Sequenced sample: PBMCs. In DNA, the CDR3 is TGTGCCACCCCGATTGGGGGACTAGCGGAGGGGGCGTACGAGCAGTACTTC. Protein product: CATPIGGLAEGAYEQYF.